The T cell receptor (beta chain) described here comes from a study of cytomegalovirus exposure and HLA in healthy donors. After removal of 5 bases from V and 0 bases from J, the junction contained 8 bases not matched to a gene. Germline values: CDR1 SGHRS, CDR2 YFSETQ. The CDR3 spans 17 residues. Amplification used 60 Vbeta primers and 13 Jbeta primers. Clones were read by immunoSEQ multiplex PCR, and TCRdb kept only the in-frame ones, dropping some. Here the sample spans about 140,000 clones, more than 75% being singletons. The J gene is TRBJ2-5, the V gene TRBV5-1, with 12 bases aligning to TRBD2. Sample: PBMCs. The clonotype originates from a woman younger than 30 in good health and CMV-seropositive. In DNA form, the CDR3 reads TGCGCCAGCAGAAATTCAAGGACTAGCGGGGACCAAGAGACCCAGTACTTC. It encodes CASRNSRTSGDQETQYF.